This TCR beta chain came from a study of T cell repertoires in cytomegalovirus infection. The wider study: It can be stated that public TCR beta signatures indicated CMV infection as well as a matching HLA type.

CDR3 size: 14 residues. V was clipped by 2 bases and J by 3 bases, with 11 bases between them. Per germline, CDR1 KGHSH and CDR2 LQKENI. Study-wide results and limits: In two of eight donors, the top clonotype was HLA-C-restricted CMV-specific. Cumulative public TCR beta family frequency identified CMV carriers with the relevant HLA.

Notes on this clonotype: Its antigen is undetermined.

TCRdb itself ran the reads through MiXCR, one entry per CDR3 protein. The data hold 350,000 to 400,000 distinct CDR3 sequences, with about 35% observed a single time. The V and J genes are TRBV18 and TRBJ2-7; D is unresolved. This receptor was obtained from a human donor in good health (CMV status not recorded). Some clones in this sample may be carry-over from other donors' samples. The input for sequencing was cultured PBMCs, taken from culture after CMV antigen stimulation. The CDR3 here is CASSPSSRNYEQYF. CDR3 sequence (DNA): TGTGCCAGCTCACCATCCTCGCGGAACTACGAGCAGTACTTC.